This TCR beta chain was captured in a study of tumour-infiltrating T cells in Burkitt lymphoma. As for the study in general: Survival, overall and progression-free, tracked with productive clonality.

Trimming took off 8 bases at V and 4 bases at J, with 18 bases between the two ends. CDR1 and CDR2 from the germline V gene are MDHEN and SYDVKM. CDR3 length: 15 residues. This clone was counted a single time. The protocol was immunoSEQ multiplex PCR, while the TCRdb copy is restricted to in-frame clones and leaves out a portion. This table has about 2,800 clones, 65% to 80% appearing once. The sequenced material came from tumor tissue. This TCR was sampled from a human donor with diffuse large B-cell lymphoma. This chain connects TRBV28 to TRBJ2-1; D perhaps matches TRBD2 (7 bases). DNA of the CDR3: TGTGCCAGCCTCACCCTGGGGGGGCCTTACAATGAGCAGTTCTTC. As protein: CASLTLGGPYNEQFF.